Given below is one TCR beta chain in context. The antigen is unknown. These data originate in a study of T cell responses to AZD1222 COVID-19 vaccine. Assay used: immunoSEQ multiplex PCR; TCRdb lists only in-frame clones, some missing. This sample has roughly 150,000 clones, with over 90% found just once. Study results and limitations: Of the AZD1222 recipients, only five to seven were seropositive at baseline. Spike-specific TCR breadth and depth were elevated following two AZD1222 doses.

There are 14 residues in the CDR3. Per the germline V gene, CDR1 is SGHNT and CDR2 is YYREEE (reference sequence). V was trimmed by 0 bases and J by 11 bases, leaving 14 bases between them. The receptor's source is an adult in good health. Sequenced here: peripheral blood, sampled on day 0 of AZD1222 vaccination. The chain carries TRBV5-4 and TRBJ2-2, with D hard to call. This chain's CDR3 is CASSLDTVSYELFF. CDR3 nucleotide sequence: TGTGCCAGCAGCTTGGACACCGTGAGCTATGAGCTGTTTTTT.